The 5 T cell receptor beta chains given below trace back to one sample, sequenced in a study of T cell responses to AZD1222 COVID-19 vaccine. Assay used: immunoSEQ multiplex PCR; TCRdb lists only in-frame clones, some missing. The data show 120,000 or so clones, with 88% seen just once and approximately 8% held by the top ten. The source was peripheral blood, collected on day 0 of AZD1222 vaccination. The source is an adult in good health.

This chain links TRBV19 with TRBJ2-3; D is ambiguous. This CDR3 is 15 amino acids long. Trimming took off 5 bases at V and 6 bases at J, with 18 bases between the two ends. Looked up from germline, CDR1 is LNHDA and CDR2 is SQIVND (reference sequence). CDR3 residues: CASSLQLGQSDTQYF. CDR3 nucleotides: TGTGCCAGTAGTCTTCAGCTCGGGCAATCTGATACGCAGTATTTT.

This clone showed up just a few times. The CDR3 loop reads CASRGTEGANEQYF. In DNA, the CDR3 is TGTGCCAGTAGAGGGACCGAGGGGGCGAACGAGCAGTACTTC. J is TRBJ2-7 and V is TRBV19, with 7 positions matching TRBD1. The CDR3 loop spans 14 amino acids. In germline, CDR1 is LNHDA, CDR2 SQIVND (reference sequence). After removal of 6 bases from V and 5 bases from J, the junction contained 10 bases not matched to a gene.

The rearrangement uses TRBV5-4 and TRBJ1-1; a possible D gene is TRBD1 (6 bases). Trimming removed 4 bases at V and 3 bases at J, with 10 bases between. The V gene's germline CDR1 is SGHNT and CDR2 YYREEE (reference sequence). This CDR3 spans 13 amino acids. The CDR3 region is CASSLRQDTEAFF. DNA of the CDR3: TGTGCCAGCAGCCTTCGACAGGACACTGAAGCTTTCTTT.

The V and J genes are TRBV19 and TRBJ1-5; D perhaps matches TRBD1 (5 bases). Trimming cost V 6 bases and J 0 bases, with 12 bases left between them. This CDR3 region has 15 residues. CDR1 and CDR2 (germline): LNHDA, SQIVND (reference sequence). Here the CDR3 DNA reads TGTGCCAGTAGCGGGGGTGGCCGTAGCAATCAGCCCCAGCATTTT. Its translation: CASSGGGRSNQPQHF.

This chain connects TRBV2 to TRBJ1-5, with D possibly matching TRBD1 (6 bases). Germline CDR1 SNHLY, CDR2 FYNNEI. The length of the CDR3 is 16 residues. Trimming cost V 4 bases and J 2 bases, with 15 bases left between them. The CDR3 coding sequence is TGTGCCAGCAGTGTAGCCAGGGGAGAAGGCAATCAGCCCCAGCATTTT. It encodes CASSVARGEGNQPQHF.